Included here is one TCR beta chain sequence, with context. This specimen belongs to a study of cytomegalovirus exposure and HLA in healthy donors. Germline CDR1 reads SQVTM; CDR2 reads ANQGSEA. The CDR3 consists of 10 residues. Trimming removed 7 bases at V and 2 bases at J, with 5 bases between. Among the donors, all were healthy bone marrow donors. The primer mix had 60 Vbeta and 13 Jbeta primers. Data came from immunoSEQ multiplex PCR; TCRdb stores just in-frame clones and leaves some out. This repertoire shows under 150,000 clones, around 81% found once; its top ten account for about 0.7%. The origin of this receptor is a man aged 18-30 years in good health and CMV-seronegative. The chain uses TRBV29-1 and TRBJ2-5; the D is unclear. Sequenced material: PBMCs. The CDR3 protein is CSALQETQYF. In DNA, the CDR3 is TGCAGCGCCTTACAAGAGACCCAGTACTTC.